The 6 T cell receptor beta chains reported below all come from one sample, sequenced in a study of radiotherapy plus CTLA-4 blockade in lung cancer. The repertoire was sequenced with immunoSEQ multiplex PCR; TCRdb's copy has only in-frame clones and lacks some. The sample yields about 95,000 clones, around four fifths seen once. The source was peripheral blood, collected from a patient treated with radiotherapy plus ipilimumab. All receptors come from a human donor with non-small cell lung cancer who had stable disease on radiotherapy plus ipilimumab.

V is TRBV18 and J is TRBJ1-1, with D possibly TRBD1 on 5 matching bases. Germline V gene lookup returns CDR1 KGHSH and CDR2 LQKENI. With 4 bases removed from V and 0 bases from J, the gap between germline ends came to 6 bases. The CDR3 spans 13 residues. The chain's CDR3 is CASSQQVNTEAFF. In DNA form, the CDR3 reads TGTGCCAGCTCACAACAGGTGAACACTGAAGCTTTCTTT.

The chain employs TRBV6-1 and TRBJ2-4; TRBD1 agrees at 7 bases. V was pared by 4 bases and J by 1 base, with 7 bases of the junction left unmatched. CDR1 and CDR2 (germline): MNHNS, SASEGT. The CDR3 is 16 residues long. CDR3 coding DNA: TGTGCCAGCAGTGCTAGGGACAGCCTCGCCAAAAACATTCAGTACTTC. It is translated as CASSARDSLAKNIQYF.

V and J are TRBV28 and TRBJ1-2; 9 nucleotides align to TRBD1. CDR1 MDHEN and CDR2 SYDVKM come from the germline V gene. Losses at the gene ends were 5 bases for V and 7 bases for J; bases not matched to a gene: 5. The CDR3 has 13 residues. The CDR3 sequence: CASSQQGAGGYTF. CDR3 coding DNA: TGTGCCAGCAGTCAACAGGGGGCGGGTGGCTACACCTTC.

V and J are TRBV28 and TRBJ1-5; D may be TRBD1 (6 bases). This CDR3 contains 16 residues. The germline CDR1 and CDR2 sequences are MDHEN and SYDVKM. Trimming removed 3 bases at V and 2 bases at J, with 14 bases between. CDR3 DNA sequence: TGTGCCAGCAGTTTGAGGGGGGCCGGGGGCAATCAGCCCCAGCATTTT. It encodes CASSLRGAGGNQPQHF. Full variable domain (remainder filled in from reference TRBV28 and TRBJ1-5): DVKVTQSSRYLVKRTGEKVFLECVQDMDHENMFWYRQDPGLGLRLIYFSYDVKMKEKGDIPEGYSVSREKKERFSLILESASTNQTSMYLCASSLRGAGGNQPQHFGDGTRLSIL.

The chain carries TRBV30 and TRBJ2-7, with D possibly being TRBD2 (6 bases). The V end was cut by 1 base, the J end by 8 bases, with 15 bases between. Germline loops: CDR1 GTSNPN, CDR2 SVGIG (reference sequence). The CDR3 consists of 13 residues. DNA for the CDR3: TGTGCCTGGAGTGCCCCCAGCGGACTACAGCAGTACTTC. Residues: CAWSAPSGLQQYF.

The rearrangement uses TRBV11-2 and TRBJ2-7, with TRBD1 matching 7 bases. CDR3 size: 13 residues. After removal of 1 base from V and 7 bases from J, the junction contained 4 bases not matched to a gene. In germline, CDR1 is SGHAT, CDR2 FQNNGV. The CDR3 bases are TGTGCCAGCAGCTTAGTAGGGACAGATGAGCAGTACTTC. This encodes CASSLVGTDEQYF.